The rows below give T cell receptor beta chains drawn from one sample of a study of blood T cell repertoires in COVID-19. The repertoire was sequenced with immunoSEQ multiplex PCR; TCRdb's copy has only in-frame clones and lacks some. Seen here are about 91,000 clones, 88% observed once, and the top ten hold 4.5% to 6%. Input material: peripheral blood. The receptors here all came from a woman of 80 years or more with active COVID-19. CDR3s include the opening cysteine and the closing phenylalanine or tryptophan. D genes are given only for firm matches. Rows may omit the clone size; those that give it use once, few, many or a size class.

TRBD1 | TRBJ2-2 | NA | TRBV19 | TGTGCCAGTAGTATAGATGAATGGGACAGACGGAACACCGGGGAGCTGTTTTTT | CASSIDEWDRRNTGELFF
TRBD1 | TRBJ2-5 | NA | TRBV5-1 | TGCGCCAGCAGCTTCAACCCTACAGGGGGTGGAGAGACCCAGTACTTC | CASSFNPTGGGETQYF
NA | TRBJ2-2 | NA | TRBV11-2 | TGTGCCAGCAGCTTATCCCGGGGCGGGGAGCTGTTTTTT | CASSLSRGGELFF
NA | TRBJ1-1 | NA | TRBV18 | TGTGCCAGCTCCCTCGAGCGGGGGTTGAACACTGAAGCTTTCTTT | CASSLERGLNTEAFF
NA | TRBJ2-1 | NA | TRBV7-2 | TGTGCCAGCACCCGCCCCTGGGCGACCAATGAGCAGTTCTTC | CASTRPWATNEQFF
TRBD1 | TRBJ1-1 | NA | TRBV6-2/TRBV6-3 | TGTGCCAGCAGCCTAAATCCTTACAGGGGCCAACTCGTCTATAAGAACACTGAAGCTTTCTTT | CASSLNPYRGQLVYKNTEAFF
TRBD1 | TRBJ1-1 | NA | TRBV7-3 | TGTGCCAGCAGCTCCGACAGGGCCTCTGAAGCTTTCTTT | CASSSDRASEAFF
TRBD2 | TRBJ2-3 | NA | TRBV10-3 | TGTGCCATCAGTGAACAACGGGAGGTAGATACGCAGTATTTT | CAISEQREVDTQYF
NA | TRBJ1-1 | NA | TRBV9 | TGTGCCAGCAGCAAGGGAGGGGACACTGAAGCTTTCTTT | CASSKGGDTEAFF
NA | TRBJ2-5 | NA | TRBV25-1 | TGTGCCAGCAGTGAATATAGGGGCTTGGGGGGTACGGAGACCCAGTACTTC | CASSEYRGLGGTETQYF
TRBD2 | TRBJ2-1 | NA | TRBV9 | TGTGCCAGCAGCGCGGGACTAGCGGACTTCTACAATGAGCAGTTCTTC | CASSAGLADFYNEQFF
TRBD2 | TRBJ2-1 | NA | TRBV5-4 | TGTGCCAGCAGCCCGAGGACTAGCGGGGATTACAATGAGCAGTTCTTC | CASSPRTSGDYNEQFF
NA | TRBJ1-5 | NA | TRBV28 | TGTGCCAGCAGCCCCACGCCCGGGGATCAGCCCCAGCATTTT | CASSPTPGDQPQHF
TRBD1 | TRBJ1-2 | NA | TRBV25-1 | TGTGCCAGCAGTGTACCGAGGGGGACAGGGTCTGGCTACACCTTC | CASSVPRGTGSGYTF
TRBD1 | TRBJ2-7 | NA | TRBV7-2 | TGTGCCAGCAGCCGACAGGGTGGCGAGCAGTACTTC | CASSRQGGEQYF
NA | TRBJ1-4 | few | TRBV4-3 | TGCGCCAGCAGCCAATCGCCAGCAACTAATGAAAAACTGTTTTTT | CASSQSPATNEKLFF
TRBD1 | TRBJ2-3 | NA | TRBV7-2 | TGTGCCAGCAGCTCCACAGGGGTGAACACAGATACGCAGTATTTT | CASSSTGVNTDTQYF
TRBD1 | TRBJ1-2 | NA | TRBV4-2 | TGTGCCAGCAGCCACCACCGAACAGGGGACTATGGCTACACCTTC | CASSHHRTGDYGYTF
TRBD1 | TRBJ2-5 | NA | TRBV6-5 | TGTGCCAGCAGTAGCAGGGACAGAGAAGAGACCCAGTACTTC | CASSSRDREETQYF
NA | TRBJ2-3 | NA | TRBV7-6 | TGTGCCAGCAGCTTGAGAGCGGTGGCAGATACGCAGTATTTT | CASSLRAVADTQYF
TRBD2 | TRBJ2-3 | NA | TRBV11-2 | TGTGCCAGCAGCCTGGGACTAGCGGGAGGTGGGGGCACAGATACGCAGTATTTT | CASSLGLAGGGGTDTQYF
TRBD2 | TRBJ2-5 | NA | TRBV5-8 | TGTGCCAGCAGGTCGGGACTAGCGGGAGTAGAGACCCAGTACTTC | CASRSGLAGVETQYF
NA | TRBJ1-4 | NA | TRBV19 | TGTGCCAGTAGTCCCCAGGTTTGGGAGAATGAAAAACTGTTTTTT | CASSPQVWENEKLFF
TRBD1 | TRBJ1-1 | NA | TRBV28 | TGTGCCAGCAATCCCCCGGGACAGATGAACACTGAAGCTTTCTTT | CASNPPGQMNTEAFF
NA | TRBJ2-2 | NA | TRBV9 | TGTGCCAGCAGCGTCGCGGGATCGGCGAACACCGGGGAGCTGTTTTTT | CASSVAGSANTGELFF
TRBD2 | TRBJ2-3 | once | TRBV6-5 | TGTGCCAGCACCTCCGGCGGGAGGGCGTCAGATACGCAGTATTTT | CASTSGGRASDTQYF
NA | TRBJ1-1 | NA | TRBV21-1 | TGTGCCAGCAGCAAAGGGTGGGAGGGCACTGAAGCTTTCTTT | CASSKGWEGTEAFF
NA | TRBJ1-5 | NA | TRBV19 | TGTGCCAGTGCTACAGGGCACAATCAGCCCCAGCATTTT | CASATGHNQPQHF
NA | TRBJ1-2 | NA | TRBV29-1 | TGCAGCGTTGCAGACGGATCTCAGGAACGGTCTGGCTACACCTTC | CSVADGSQERSGYTF
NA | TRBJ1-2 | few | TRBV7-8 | TGTGCCAGCAGCGAGGTCAACTATGGCTACACCTTC | CASSEVNYGYTF
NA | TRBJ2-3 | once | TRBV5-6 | TGTGCCAGCAGCTTCTCGTGGGGAGGCACAGATACGCAGTATTTT | CASSFSWGGTDTQYF
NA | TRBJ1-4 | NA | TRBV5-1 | TGCGCCAGCAGGAACAGGCCCCCACCAACTAATGAAAAACTGTTTTTT | CASRNRPPPTNEKLFF
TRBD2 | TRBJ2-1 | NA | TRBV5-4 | TGTGCCAGCGGCCTAGCGGGGTCCAATGAGCAGTTCTTC | CASGLAGSNEQFF
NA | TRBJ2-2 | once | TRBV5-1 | TGCGCCAGCAGCTTGTTTCCTTTGGGACAAGCGAACACCGGGGAGCTGTTTTTT | CASSLFPLGQANTGELFF
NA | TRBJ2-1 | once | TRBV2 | TGTGCCAGCCTGCAGGGTTACAATGAGCAGTTCTTC | CASLQGYNEQFF
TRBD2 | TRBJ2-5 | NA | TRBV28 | TGTGCCAGCAGTACAAGACTAGCGGGAGGGACCCAGTACTTC | CASSTRLAGGTQYF
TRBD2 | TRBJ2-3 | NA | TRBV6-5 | TGTGCCAGCTCCTCTAGCGGGAGTCAGGATACGCAGTATTTT | CASSSSGSQDTQYF
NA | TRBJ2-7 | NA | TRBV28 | TGTGCCAGCATTTCGGAGCTAGCGACCTTCCACGAGCAGTACTTC | CASISELATFHEQYF
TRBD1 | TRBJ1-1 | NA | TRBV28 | TGTGCCAGCAGTTCCCCGAGGGGGCTGTACTGGGTCCACCTAAACACTGAAGCTTTCTTT | CASSSPRGLYWVHLNTEAFF
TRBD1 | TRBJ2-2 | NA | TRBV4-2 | TGTGCCAGCAGCCTCCGGGACAGGGGCCCCGGGGAGCTGTTTTTT | CASSLRDRGPGELFF
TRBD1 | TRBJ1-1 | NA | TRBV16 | TGTGCCAGCAGCCAATCGTGGGACAGGGAAGCTTTCTTT | CASSQSWDREAFF
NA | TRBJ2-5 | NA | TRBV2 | TGTGCCAGCAGTAAGGACTGGAACCAAGAGACCCAGTACTTC | CASSKDWNQETQYF
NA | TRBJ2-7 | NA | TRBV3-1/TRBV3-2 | TGTGCCAGCAGCCAGATCGGCGAGCAGTACTTC | CASSQIGEQYF
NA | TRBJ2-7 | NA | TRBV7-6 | TGTGCCAGCAGCCCGGGGTATGCGGGGCCCTACGAGCAGTACTTC | CASSPGYAGPYEQYF
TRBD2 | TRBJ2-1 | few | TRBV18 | TGTGCCAGCTCGCGGACTAGCGGTGGGGATGAGCAGTTCTTC | CASSRTSGGDEQFF
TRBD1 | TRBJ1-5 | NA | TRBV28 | TGTGCCAGCAGTCCCTCGGGACAGGGGTCACATCAGCCCCAGCATTTT | CASSPSGQGSHQPQHF
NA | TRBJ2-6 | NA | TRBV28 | TGTGCCAGCAGTCTTGGGGGGACTGGGGCCAACGTCCTGACTTTC | CASSLGGTGANVLTF
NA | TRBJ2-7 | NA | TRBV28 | TGTGCCAGCCTTGGACAGCCCTTGATCGAGCAGTACTTC | CASLGQPLIEQYF
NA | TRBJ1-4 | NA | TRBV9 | TGTGCCAGCAGCGTAGGAGGGAGTAGGGAAAAACTGTTTTTT | CASSVGGSREKLFF
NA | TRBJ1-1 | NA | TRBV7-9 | TGTGCCAGCAGCTCCCAGGGTTCGGCTGAAGCTTTCTTT | CASSSQGSAEAFF
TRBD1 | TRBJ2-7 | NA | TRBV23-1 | TGCGCCAGCCCGCAGGGACAGGGGGGTGTTATGAACGAGCAGTACTTC | CASPQGQGGVMNEQYF